This T cell receptor beta chain was retrieved from a study of blood T cell repertoires in COVID-19. Recruits, aged roughly 18 to 100 years, lived in about two dozen US areas. The count of this clone is one. Data came from immunoSEQ multiplex PCR; TCRdb stores just in-frame clones and leaves some out. This sample has hundreds of thousands of clones; over 80% occur once, and the top ten carry 2% to 3%. Per the germline V gene, CDR1 is MDHEN and CDR2 is SYDVKM. The CDR3 loop spans 12 amino acids. Trimming at V came to 8 bases and at J to 4 bases, leaving 3 bases not matched to a gene. This chain uses TRBV28 with TRBJ1-1; 8 nucleotides align to TRBD1. The sequencing sample was made of PBMCs or T cells enriched from blood (not recorded which). The origin of this receptor is a woman aged 25 to 39 with acute COVID-19. CDR3 protein: CASLQGGTEAFF. CDR3 sequence (DNA): TGTGCCAGCCTACAGGGGGGCACTGAAGCTTTCTTT. The whole variable domain, filled in from reference TRBV28 and TRBJ1-1, reads DVKVTQSSRYLVKRTGEKVFLECVQDMDHENMFWYRQDPGLGLRLIYFSYDVKMKEKGDIPEGYSVSREKKERFSLILESASTNQTSMYLCASLQGGTEAFFGQGTRLTVV.